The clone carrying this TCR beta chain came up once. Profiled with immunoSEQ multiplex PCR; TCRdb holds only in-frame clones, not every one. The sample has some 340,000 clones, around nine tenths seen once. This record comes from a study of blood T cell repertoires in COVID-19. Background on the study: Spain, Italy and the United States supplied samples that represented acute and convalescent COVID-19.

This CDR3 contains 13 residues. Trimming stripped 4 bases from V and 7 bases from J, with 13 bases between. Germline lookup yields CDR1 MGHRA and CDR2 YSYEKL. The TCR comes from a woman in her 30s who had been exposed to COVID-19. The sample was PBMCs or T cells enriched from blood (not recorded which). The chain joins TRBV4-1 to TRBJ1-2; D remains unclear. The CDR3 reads CASSPKEWIGYTF. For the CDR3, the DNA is TGCGCCAGCAGCCCTAAGGAGTGGATTGGCTACACCTTC.